This T cell receptor beta chain emerged from a study of Ad26.COV2.S vaccination and SARS-CoV-2 variants. As for this clone: Its matching antigen is unknown.

The CDR3 totals 15 residues. After removal of 5 bases from V and 3 bases from J, the junction contained 7 bases not matched to a gene. The V gene's germline CDR1 is LNHDA and CDR2 SQIVND (reference sequence). Treatment denoted: over 15 received Ad26.COV2.S at low or high dose, single or two shots; roughly five received placebo; per-sample allocation not given. Day 63 after the first vaccine or placebo injection was the time point for sampling. Assay used: immunoSEQ multiplex PCR; TCRdb lists only in-frame clones, some missing. The sample includes around 380,000 clones, 80% to 90% of them seen just once. Overall study results and limits: After vaccination, substantial breadth of spike-specific CD8+ and CD4+ responses was reported.

The receptor's source is a person aged 18-65 years who received the Ad26.COV2.S COVID-19 vaccine or a placebo. The genes are TRBV19 and TRBJ1-1; 9 nucleotides align to TRBD1. The sample here was peripheral blood, taken in a trial of Ad26.COV2.S vaccine versus placebo. CDR3: CASSLQQGADTEAFF. CDR3 DNA: TGTGCCAGTAGTCTCCAACAGGGGGCTGACACTGAAGCTTTCTTT. The complete variable domain, with remaining parts taken from reference TRBV19 and TRBJ1-1, reads DGGITQSPKYLFRKEGQNVTLSCEQNLNHDAMYWYRQDPGQGLRLIYYSQIVNDFQKGDIAEGYSVSREKKESFPLTVTSAQKNPTAFYLCASSLQQGADTEAFFGQGTRLTVV.